This T cell receptor (beta chain) comes out of a study of CD8 T cells in Susac syndrome (dated by TCRdb to the late 2010s). With regard to the full study: Among the sequenced Susac syndrome patients, over five had clinically active disease and eight or nine were in clinical remission. Whether CD8+ T cell activation and differentiation in Susac syndrome was antigen driven was tested using repertoire sequencing. Susac syndrome patients were therapy-naive, on corticosteroids (some also receiving IVIg), or on IVIg alone at blood withdrawal.

Findings and caveats that apply to the study as a whole: The number of individuals in the TCR sequencing and HLA analysis was recognized as being relatively small. In patients with Susac syndrome, the CD4+ T cell repertoire showed no detectable clonal expansion.

CDR1 and CDR2 (LGHDT, YNNKEL) derive from the germline V gene (reference sequence). The CDR3 has 15 amino acids, counting the end cysteine and phenylalanine. The only DNA kept is the CDR3, 45 bases in frame from the first base. The V and J ends are trimmed by 2 bases and 0 bases, leaving 8 bases between them. Peripheral blood CD8+ and CD4+ T cells from healthy donors, Susac syndrome patients and multiple sclerosis patients were profiled by high-throughput TCR beta sequencing. The Susac syndrome patients fulfilled recently defined diagnostic criteria for either definite or probable disease. Bulk CD8+ and CD4+ T cells were purified by magnetic negative isolation, while CD8+ TEMRA cells were enriched using FACS. Blood was drawn into EDTA tubes, processed within 24 hours, and PBMCs were isolated by density gradient centrifugation. PBMCs destined for TCR sequencing were cryopreserved in liquid nitrogen and later thawed in a 37 °C water bath. Purity of sorted or isolated CD4+, CD8+ and CD8+ TEMRA cells was at least 90%.

RNA was extracted using the RNeasy kit, and roughly 0.5 to 1 microgram was reverse transcribed with random hexamers. The immunoSEQ multiplex PCR assay, covering 54 Vbeta and 13 Jbeta segments, was used to amplify TCR beta CDR3 regions. To correct PCR amplification bias, a synthetic template baseline was used for both primer optimization and computational correction. The published analysis was carried out like this. Reads were assigned to V, D and J genes according to IMGT and analyzed in immunoSEQ Analyzer, with only productive sequences retained. To calculate clonality, Shannon entropy was normalized by log2 of the number of productive unique sequences and then subtracted from one. For each patient and control, public and private clones were evaluated within the 100 most prevalent clones. Clones were defined as Susac-specific if absent from the healthy and MS cohorts, from 1052 published viral clones and from other ImmuneACCESS disease sequences. TCRdb reprocessing: public reads trimmed at Q25 with fastp, clones called with MiXCR, in-frame beta chains kept. Here each entry gathers all rows of one CDR3 protein and keeps the most common genes and DNA. The V and J calls, along with clone size, are taken from TCRdb and not from the paper's own processing. The sample contains over 130,000 distinct CDR3 sequences, just under 95% of them found a single time. Roughly 0.14% of the sample is held by the ten biggest clonotypes.

Notes on this clonotype: Which antigen it targets is not known. Base qualities are not at hand, and no much larger clone is one base apart.

The sample was CD4+ T cells from PBMCs. This TCR derives from a human donor with Susac syndrome. Rearrangement joined TRBV3-1 to TRBJ1-3, with TRBD1 perhaps the D gene, on 6 matching bases. Read as DNA, the sequence is TGTGCCAGCAGCCAATGGACAGCCTCTGGAAACACCATATATTTT. Translated, this gives CASSQWTASGNTIYF.